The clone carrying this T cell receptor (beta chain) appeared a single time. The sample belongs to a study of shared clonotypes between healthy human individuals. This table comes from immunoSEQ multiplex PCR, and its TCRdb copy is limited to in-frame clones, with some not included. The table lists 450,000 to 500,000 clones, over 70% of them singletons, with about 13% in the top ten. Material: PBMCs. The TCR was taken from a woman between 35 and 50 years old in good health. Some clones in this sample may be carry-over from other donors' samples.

The CDR3 region is CASSRDSLQSALGNQPQHF. In nucleotides, the CDR3 is TGCGCCAGCAGCAGAGACAGTCTGCAATCAGCCCTGGGCAATCAGCCCCAGCATTTT. J is TRBJ1-5 and V is TRBV10-1, with D tentatively TRBD1 (5 bases). Germline V CDR1 and CDR2: WNHNN, SYGVQD (reference sequence). Between the trimmed V and J ends, which lost 6 bases and 2 bases, there was a span of 26 bases. CDR3 size: 19 residues.